The 10 T cell receptor beta chains in this list originate from one sample, sequenced in a study of T cells in Graves' hyperthyroidism and ophthalmopathy. RNA transcripts yielded amplified TCR beta CDR3 regions. The HTBI primer set was used in a first-round RT-PCR of the TCR CDR3. Each CDR3 protein gets one entry after TCRdb re-called the multiplex PCR reads with MiXCR. This sample has 250,000 to 300,000 distinct CDR3 sequences; approximately 15% occur once, and the top ten carry 7% to 9.5%. The sequenced material came from blood. These TCRs come from a woman between 35 and 50 years old with Graves' hyperthyroidism.

This clonotype was observed at least ten times. V gene TRBV10-3 combines with J gene TRBJ1-1, with D unclear. V lost 6 bases and J lost 1, with 15 bases in between. Germline V gene sequence: CDR1 ENHRY, CDR2 SYGVKD. The CDR3 is 15 residues long. CDR3 DNA: TGTGCCATCAGGACCTCGGTCGGTCGGAACACTGAAGCTTTCTTT. This translates into CAIRTSVGRNTEAFF.

This clonotype was seen repeatedly, ten times or more. V and J are TRBV10-1 and TRBJ2-3, with 13 positions matching TRBD2. The V and J ends lost 0 bases and 5 bases, in that order; junction bases with no gene match: 2. CDR1 WNHNN and CDR2 SYGVQD come from the germline V gene (reference sequence). The CDR3 has 16 residues. The CDR3, as DNA: TGCGCCAGCAGTGAGTCGGGGACTAGCGGGATAGATACGCAGTATTTT. It specifies CASSESGTSGIDTQYF.

This clonotype was picked up many times. The CDR3 reads CASSLGDRATQPQHF. The CDR3 nucleotides are TGTGCCAGCAGCTTGGGGGACAGGGCAACCCAGCCCCAGCATTTT. The chain combines TRBV5-5 with TRBJ1-5; TRBD1 matches 9 bases. The V gene's germline CDR1 is SGHKS and CDR2 YYEKEE (reference sequence). J gave up 7 bases and V 0 bases, and 5 bases lay outside the gene matches. The CDR3 length is 15 residues. The variable domain in full, completed from reference TRBV5-5 and TRBJ1-5, reads DAGVTQSPTHLIKTRGQQVTLRCSPISGHKSVSWYQQVLGQGPQFIFQYYEKEERGRGNFPDRFSARQFPNYSSELNVNALLLGDSALYLCASSLGDRATQPQHFGDGTRLSIL.

This clonotype occurred many times. This chain joins TRBV29-1 and TRBJ1-2; the D gene is possibly TRBD1 (6 bases). The CDR3 is 14 residues long. Per the germline V gene, CDR1 is SQVTM and CDR2 is ANQGSEA. V gave up 4 bases and J gave up 4 bases, with 16 bases separating them. The CDR3 loop is CSVVAAGVGYGYTF. Here the CDR3 DNA reads TGCAGCGTTGTAGCGGCAGGGGTGGGCTATGGCTACACCTTC.

This clonotype was counted ten times or more. V gene TRBV20-1 combines with J gene TRBJ2-5; tentative D call: TRBD1 (6 bases). The germline gives CDR1 DFQATT, CDR2 SNEGSKA (reference sequence). V lost 0 bases and J lost 4, with 12 bases in between. The CDR3 has 14 amino acids. The DNA for the CDR3 is TGCAGTGCTAGAGAAAGCACCAGGGGAGAGACCCAGTACTTC. Translating gives CSARESTRGETQYF.

At least ten counts were recorded for this clonotype. The chain carries TRBV12-3 or TRBV12-4 and TRBJ1-1; D is perhaps TRBD1 (6 bases). With 6 bases removed from V and 0 bases from J, the gap between germline ends came to 14 bases. The CDR3 has 15 amino acids. CDR3 protein: CASSDRTLLNTEAFF. In nucleotides, the CDR3 is TGTGCCAGCAGCGACAGGACACTTTTGAACACTGAAGCTTTCTTT.

Comment on this clonotype: The CDR3 carries no conserved terminal phenylalanine or tryptophan, so it likely arises from a read error. The chain joins TRBV2 to TRBJ2-3, with D possibly being TRBD1 (5 bases). This CDR3 comprises 19 residues. CDR1 and CDR2 (germline): SNHLY, FYNNEI. The CDR3 region has the DNA TGTGCCAGCATGGGCCCCTCTGGGCGCTTCAGGGATCCCACAGATAGGCAGTATGTT. As protein: CASMGPSGRFRDPTDRQYV.

Ten or more counts support this clonotype. The chain carries TRBV2 and TRBJ1-1; D is uncertain. The ends were cut back, 6 bases at V and 1 base at J, with 6 bases in the middle. The germline V gene has CDR1 SNHLY and CDR2 FYNNEI. There are 12 residues in the CDR3. CDR3 nucleotide sequence: TGTGCCAGCAGAGACGGGAACACTGAAGCTTTCTTT. Protein product: CASRDGNTEAFF.

Regarding this clonotype: Given a much more abundant clone one base away, this may be a read error. This chain's CDR3 is CAWSRAAGYTF. The CDR3 nucleotides read TGTGCCTGGAGTAGAGCTGCTGGCTACACCTTC. The chain links TRBV30 to TRBJ1-2; unclear D gene. The CDR3 runs 11 residues. CDR1 is GTSNPN and CDR2 is SVGIG in the germline V gene (reference sequence). V lost 2 bases, J lost 7 bases, and 8 bases lay in between. Filled out from reference TRBV30 and TRBJ1-2, the complete variable domain reads SQTIHQWPATLVQPVGSPLSLECTVEGTSNPNLYWYRQAAGRGLQLLFYSVGIGQISSEVPQNLSASRPQDRQFILSSKKLLLSDSGFYLCAWSRAAGYTFGSGTRLTVV.

This clonotype has a handful of counts. V usage is TRBV4-1 and J usage is TRBJ1-1; 8 positions agree with TRBD1. The germline V gene encodes CDR1 MGHRA and CDR2 YSYEKL. This CDR3 has 16 residues. V was pared by 4 bases and J by 3 bases, with 10 bases of the junction left unmatched. CDR3 sequence (DNA): TGCGCCAGCAGCCGTCACAGGGGGTCGGGGGACACTGAAGCTTTCTTT. This encodes CASSRHRGSGDTEAFF.